These 9 T cell receptor beta chains share one sample of origin, sequenced in a study of blood T cell repertoires in COVID-19. The protocol was immunoSEQ multiplex PCR, while the TCRdb copy is restricted to in-frame clones and leaves out a portion. The sample contains about 47,000 clones, approximately 88% of which appear only once. The sequencing input was peripheral blood. These receptors were taken from a man over 45 with active COVID-19.

The chain uses TRBV6-1 and TRBJ2-1, with 12 positions matching TRBD2. This CDR3 is built from 18 residues. CDR1 is MNHNS and CDR2 is SASEGT in the germline V gene. Germline trimming cut 4 bases from V and 4 bases from J; bases unmatched to any gene: 11. In nucleotides, the CDR3 is TGTGCCAGCAGTGGGGGACTAGCGGGTAAGGCCAGTTACAATGAGCAGTTCTTC. It translates to CASSGGLAGKASYNEQFF.

CDR3 sequence reads: CASGHKSGPSGNTIYF. CDR3 DNA sequence: TGTGCCAGCGGGCATAAGTCAGGGCCCTCTGGAAACACCATATATTTT. The chain combines TRBV9 with TRBJ1-3, with a weak D call TRBD1 (5 bases). CDR3 length: 16 amino acids. The germline V gene encodes CDR1 SGDLS and CDR2 YYNGEE. V was pared by 7 bases and J by 0 bases, with 17 bases between.

The chain combines TRBV7-6 with TRBJ1-6; 7 bases line up with TRBD1. V shed 5 bases, J shed 7 bases, and the junction held 8 bases outside the gene matches. CDR1 and CDR2 from the germline V gene are SGHVS and FNYEAQ. This CDR3 comprises 15 residues. CDR3 in DNA: TGTGCCAGCAGCGCACGGGACAGTGTAAATTCACCCCTCCACTTT. This sequence encodes CASSARDSVNSPLHF.

The chain uses TRBV7-3 and TRBJ2-5; a weak D match, TRBD2 (6 bases). V lost 5 bases to trimming and J lost 0 bases, with 13 bases between them. The CDR3 loop spans 15 amino acids. Germline V gene lookup returns CDR1 SGHTA and CDR2 FQGTGA. The CDR3 spells CASSQGTANQETQYF. The CDR3 DNA is TGTGCCAGCAGCCAAGGGACTGCTAACCAAGAGACCCAGTACTTC.

The gene calls are TRBV2 and TRBJ1-5, with D maybe TRBD1 (5 bases). The CDR3 has 13 amino acids. Trimming cost V 11 bases and J 1 base, with 12 bases left between them. Germline loops: CDR1 SNHLY, CDR2 FYNNEI. This CDR3 is CAFRDSSNQPQHF. CDR3 nucleotide sequence: TGTGCCTTTAGGGACTCCAGCAATCAGCCCCAGCATTTT.

The V call is TRBV9, the J call TRBJ2-1; 13 bases map to TRBD2. V dropped 2 bases and J dropped 2; count of bases not matched to a gene: 10. The CDR3 is made up of 19 amino acids. Germline-derived CDR1 and CDR2 are SGDLS and YYNGEE. CDR3 coding DNA: TGTGCCAGCAGCGTTTCCCCGGGACTAGCGGGAATTCCCTACAATGAGCAGTTCTTC. Translating it yields CASSVSPGLAGIPYNEQFF.

Only one count was recorded for this clone. This rearrangement joins TRBV12-3 or TRBV12-4 to TRBJ1-1; D gene uncertain. The CDR3 is 12 residues long. The V end was cut by 3 bases, the J end by 7 bases, with 9 bases between. CDR3 protein: CASSFPRGEAFF. Written as DNA, the CDR3 is TGTGCCAGCAGTTTCCCGCGCGGTGAAGCTTTCTTT.

The chain combines TRBV7-9 with TRBJ1-1; no clear D gene. The CDR3 extends over 14 amino acids. Germline-derived CDR1 and CDR2 are SEHNR and FQNEAQ (reference sequence). The V end lost 1 base, the J end lost 11 bases, and 17 bases lay between the germline ends. The CDR3 loop is CASSLGWSPLGAFF. In nucleotides, the CDR3 is TGTGCCAGCAGCTTAGGTTGGTCCCCCTTGGGCGCTTTCTTT.

This sequence joins TRBV7-8 and TRBJ1-1, with 9 nucleotides matching TRBD1. Unmatched junction bases numbered 8, after V lost 3 bases and J lost 6 bases. The CDR3 spans 15 residues. The germline V gene encodes CDR1 SGHVS and CDR2 FQNEAQ. The CDR3 sequence is CASSFAGTGSPEAFF. In DNA, the CDR3 is TGTGCCAGCAGCTTCGCCGGGACAGGGTCCCCTGAAGCTTTCTTT.